Only one count was recorded for the clone carrying this T cell receptor (beta chain). The data were taken from a study of cytomegalovirus exposure and HLA in healthy donors. The CDR3 loop spans 15 amino acids. V was cut by 3 bases and J by 4 bases, with 16 bases left in between. The germline CDR1 and CDR2 sequences are MNHEY and SMNVEV (reference sequence). Sequencing was performed with immunoSEQ multiplex PCR; in TCRdb, only in-frame clones are kept and a portion is missing. The data hold 65,000 or so clones, with just over 90% observed a single time. The donors were part of the validation cohort, which consisted of roughly 120 subjects and was separate from the first cohort of about 720 subjects.

The TCR originated in a woman aged 18-29 years in good health and CMV-seronegative. This chain uses TRBV27 with TRBJ2-7; D is ambiguous. Sequenced sample: PBMCs. In DNA form, the CDR3 reads TGTGCCAGCAGTTTTAGTAATCCTAAAGTATACGAGCAGTACTTC. Translated: CASSFSNPKVYEQYF.